This TCR beta chain was recorded in a study of radiation and T cells in renal cell carcinoma (dated by TCRdb to the early 2020s). A note on the overall study: The samples were drawn from a clinical trial, where primary renal cell carcinomas were treated with 15 Gy of stereotactic body radiation therapy and then removed by nephrectomy 4 weeks afterward. A total of around 53 samples underwent TCR beta sequencing, made up of around 26 tumors and roughly 27 peripheral blood samples. Across all 50 or so samples, more than 4,000,000 unique CDR3 nucleotide sequences, encoding 2,658,974 unique CDR3 amino acid sequences, were identified. Overall results and qualifications from the work: With a single-armed trial design, the study had no way to address how radiation dose or scheduling affects the TCR repertoire. Because no pretreatment tumor biopsies were available, whether clonotypes were present in the tumor at baseline could not be determined. Top tumor clonotypes rose in blood from baseline to 2 weeks post-radiation, then contracted by 4 weeks, suggesting transient expansion of tumor-resident clones. Changes in the blood repertoire were not tracked past 4 weeks after treatment.

In its sample, this clone was seen once. It lacks a known antigen. Per-nucleotide qualities are absent, and no much larger clonotype sits a single base away. TCR beta libraries were generated from genomic DNA with the immunoSEQ kit, following the manufacturer's recommendations. To prepare the libraries, a first multiplex PCR with proprietary primers was run, followed by a second PCR that added unique barcodes, and a bead cleanup was done after each round. A kit-provided positive control reaction and a negative control reaction were included in every sample batch. The final libraries were assessed on an Agilent 4200 TapeStation D1000 ScreenTape, pooled by volume, and quantified by qPCR. Sequencing was performed on an Illumina NextSeq500 with a MidOutput 150-cycle cartridge, and 156 Read1 and 15 Index1 cycles were run with kit custom primers. The pooled library was loaded at approximately 0.97 pM with about 18% PhiX control spiked in. The published analysis was carried out like this. The vendor-processed data were analyzed in R, and a clonotype was defined as all T cells that share the same CDR3 nucleotide sequence. In the clone abundance analyses, frequencies were normalized to the 10,000 most abundant clones in each sample. Before analysis, public T cell clones were removed, and these numbered fewer than six per sample on average. A difference in abundance of at least 32-fold between compartments was used to define tumor-enriched and baseline blood-enriched clonotypes. A beta-binomial differential abundance model was applied to find clonotypes that expanded or contracted between blood time points. The Baroni-Urbani and Buser coefficient was used to measure tumor-blood repertoire similarity, and groups were compared with two-tailed Wilcoxon tests in R. The table comes from immuneACCESS by way of TCRdb, which keeps in-frame sequences with V and J called. Part of the clones is missing from these tables; in studies checked, under half for an unresolved V gene and the rest for unknown reasons. Clone size and the V and J calls come from that table; the DNA yielded D and trimming. The sample table contains more than 100,000 clones; only one count was recorded for more than 75% of them. The biggest ten clones account for 5% to 6.5% of the sample.

In light of the paper, this sample's time point label describes: blood 2 weeks post-SBRT. The treatment or condition label on this specimen signifies: 15 Gy SBRT to primary tumor, nephrectomy 4 weeks later. To track tumor-enriched clonotypes, serial peripheral blood was sampled from radiation-treated patients at baseline and at 2 weeks and 4 weeks after SBRT. All patients had renal cell carcinoma with clear cell pathology. The QIAamp DNA Blood Mini Kit (Qiagen) was used to prepare genomic DNA for TCR sequencing. The analyses included only samples that passed all quality control checks. The sequence was collected from a woman in her 70s with renal cell carcinoma. The sequenced sample was blood, obtained from a patient whose treatment included radiotherapy and nephrectomy.

The CDR3 protein is CASSLTPYEQYF. The DNA is TGTGCCAGCAGTTTAACCCCCTACGAGCAGTACTTC. The chain employs TRBV27 and TRBJ2-7, with the D gene too uncertain to name. The CDR3 measures 12 amino acids from cysteine to phenylalanine. Kept here is only the CDR3 DNA, which spans 36 bases and is read in frame from base 1. CDR1 and CDR2, per the germline V gene (reference sequence), are MNHEY and SMNVEV. V is pared back by 2 bases and J by 2 bases, with 4 bases lying between the germline termini.